Following are 18 T cell receptor beta chains from one sample sequenced in a study of T cell responses to AZD1222 COVID-19 vaccine. TCRdb's table, derived via immunoSEQ multiplex PCR, lists solely in-frame clones and lacks some. Among roughly 18,000 clones, 65% to 80% were seen once, and the ten largest hold approximately 15%. Source: peripheral blood, taken 28 days after the second AZD1222 dose. The receptors were sampled from an adult who received the AZD1222 COVID-19 vaccine.

The rearrangement links TRBV27 to TRBJ1-6; D remains unclear. Trimming pared 6 bases from V and 14 bases from J, leaving 17 bases between. This CDR3 is built from 13 residues. The germline V gene encodes CDR1 MNHEY and CDR2 SMNVEV (reference sequence). CDR3 sequence reads: CASRTPTRGALHF. CDR3 nucleotide sequence: TGTGCCAGCAGGACTCCGACACGCGGGGCCCTCCACTTT.

V is TRBV4-1 and J is TRBJ2-7, with 9 positions matching TRBD1. The CDR3 extends over 15 amino acids. Germline V CDR1 and CDR2: MGHRA, YSYEKL. Losses at the gene ends were 1 base for V and 2 bases for J; bases not matched to a gene: 3. Here the CDR3 reads CASSQVGTGTYEQYF. CDR3 bases: TGCGCCAGCAGCCAAGTGGGGACAGGGACCTACGAGCAGTACTTC.

This rearrangement joins TRBV7-9 to TRBJ2-7; TRBD1 matches at 8 bases. Per the germline V gene, CDR1 is SEHNR and CDR2 is FQNEAQ (reference sequence). The J segment lost 0 bases and the V segment lost 2 bases, leaving 6 bases of the junction unmatched. This CDR3 is built from 16 residues. The CDR3: CASSLQTGESSYEQYF. Written as DNA, the CDR3 is TGTGCCAGCAGCTTACAGACAGGGGAAAGCTCCTACGAGCAGTACTTC.

The rearrangement joins TRBV2 to TRBJ2-7; 10 bases match TRBD2. V shed 6 bases, J shed 1 base, and the junction held 3 bases outside the gene matches. CDR1 and CDR2 from the germline V gene are SNHLY and FYNNEI. The CDR3 has 14 residues. The chain's CDR3 is CASSVAGGSYEQYF. The CDR3 DNA reads as TGTGCCAGCAGCGTAGCGGGGGGATCCTACGAGCAGTACTTC.

This chain uses TRBV28 with TRBJ1-2; TRBD1 agrees at 9 bases. V shed 5 bases and J 4 bases; nucleotides not matched to a gene: 2. In germline, CDR1 is MDHEN, CDR2 SYDVKM. The CDR3 is made up of 13 amino acids. CDR3 loop: CASSADRGYGYTF. The CDR3 coding sequence is TGTGCCAGCAGTGCGGACAGGGGCTATGGCTACACCTTC.

The chain is built from TRBV11-3 and TRBJ2-7, with D uncertain. The CDR3 totals 13 residues. Trimming took 5 bases from V and 9 from J, leaving 17 bases between them. The germline CDR1 and CDR2 sequences are SGHNT and YENEEA. The CDR3 here is CASSPRPLGPQYF. CDR3 sequence (DNA): TGTGCCAGCAGCCCCAGACCCCTTGGGCCGCAGTACTTC.

The chain links TRBV5-5 to TRBJ1-3; a weak D match, TRBD1 (5 bases). V gave up 0 bases and J gave up 2 bases, with 9 bases separating them. Germline CDR1 is SGHKS and CDR2 is YYEKEE (reference sequence). This CDR3 contains 15 residues. The DNA for the CDR3 is TGTGCCAGCAGCTTGGCCAGGGCAACTGGAAACACCATATATTTT. Encoded protein: CASSLARATGNTIYF.

The chain uses TRBV9 and TRBJ1-3; D ambiguous. The CDR3 runs 16 residues. Between the trimmed V and J ends, which lost 0 bases and 3 bases, there was a span of 13 bases. CDR1 and CDR2 from the germline V gene are SGDLS and YYNGEE. Written as DNA, the CDR3 is TGTGCCAGCAGCGTAGGGGCCCTCCACGATGGAAACACCATATATTTT. Amino acids: CASSVGALHDGNTIYF.

V is TRBV6-4 and J is TRBJ1-6; possibly TRBD1 for D (5 bases). Deletions cut 3 bases from V and 11 bases from J, with 14 bases between. Per germline, CDR1 MRHNA and CDR2 SNTAGT. The CDR3 is made up of 14 amino acids. CDR3 bases: TGTGCCAGCAGTGAATGGCAGGGTGAGACACCCCTCCACTTT. Its protein is CASSEWQGETPLHF.

The chain employs TRBV30 and TRBJ1-1, with 11 positions matching TRBD1. Looked up from germline, CDR1 is GTSNPN and CDR2 is SVGIG (reference sequence). The junction had 7 bases not matched to a gene; V was cut back by 3 bases and J by 4 bases. This CDR3 spans 15 amino acids. CDR3 region: CAWSHGQGASTEAFF. The DNA of the CDR3 is TGTGCCTGGAGCCATGGACAGGGGGCCTCCACTGAAGCTTTCTTT.

The chain combines TRBV3-1 (or the pseudogene TRBV3-2) with TRBJ1-1; D is unresolved. Trimming removed 7 bases from V and 1 base from J, with 22 bases in between. CDR1 is LGHDT, CDR2 YNNKEL, per germline (reference sequence). This CDR3 contains 17 residues. CDR3 loop: CASTPYAIGWGNTEAFF. The CDR3 DNA reads as TGTGCCAGCACCCCATATGCGATAGGGTGGGGGAACACTGAAGCTTTCTTT.

This chain joins TRBV4-2 and TRBJ1-2; maybe TRBD1 (5 bases). V lost 0 bases and J lost 8, with 16 bases in between. This CDR3 has 15 residues. Germline V gene lookup returns CDR1 LGHNA and CDR2 YNFKEQ. The CDR3, as DNA: TGTGCCAGCAGCCAAGATCGGGGCCAGGAATTCGGCTACACCTTC. It encodes CASSQDRGQEFGYTF.

The V and J genes are TRBV9 and TRBJ2-2; TRBD2 aligns across 9 bases. The CDR3 consists of 16 residues. Germline CDR1 SGDLS, CDR2 YYNGEE. J was trimmed by 5 bases and V by 4 bases; bases with no gene match: 9. Here the CDR3 DNA reads TGTGCCAGCAGCCTAGCCCGCGGGGGGGCGACCGGGGAGCTGTTTTTT. This codes for CASSLARGGATGELFF.

About this clone: The same CDR3 can be traced to other DNA sequences in this sample. The CDR3 protein is CASSQDRVLNTEAFF. The CDR3 bases are TGCGCCAGCAGCCAAGATCGGGTCCTGAACACTGAAGCTTTCTTT. This chain connects TRBV4-3 to TRBJ1-1; D unresolved. Deletions cut 0 bases from V and 0 bases from J, with 8 bases between. This CDR3 spans 15 amino acids. The germline gives CDR1 LGHNA, CDR2 YSLEER.

The chain joins TRBV21-1 to TRBJ1-1; TRBD1, the table's D call, was not compared with the DNA. TRBV21-1 is classified as a pseudogene. The CDR3 has 13 residues. The CDR3 protein is CATPTDPNTEAFF. DNA of the CDR3: TGTGCCACGCCGACAGACCCGAACACTGAAGCTTTCTTT.

V usage is TRBV7-9 and J usage is TRBJ2-3; 9 bases map to TRBD1. Germline-derived CDR1 and CDR2 are SEHNR and FQNEAQ (reference sequence). V trimming: 2 bases; J trimming: 5 bases; junction bases outside the gene matches: 5. The CDR3 length is 15 residues. This CDR3 is CASSLSGTGQDTQYF. CDR3 nucleotide sequence: TGTGCCAGCAGCTTATCCGGGACAGGGCAAGATACGCAGTATTTT.

The chain couples TRBV2 to TRBJ1-2; D unresolved. V lost 6 bases to trimming and J lost 8 bases, with 13 bases between them. The CDR3 loop spans 12 amino acids. Germline V gene sequence: CDR1 SNHLY, CDR2 FYNNEI. CDR3 DNA: TGTGCCAGCAGACTGGACGGGCACGGCTACACCTTC. Translation: CASRLDGHGYTF.

The genes are TRBV10-3 and TRBJ1-4, with D unresolved. The V end lost 0 bases, the J end lost 0 bases, and 5 bases lay between the germline ends. Germline V gives CDR1 ENHRY, CDR2 SYGVKD. The CDR3 runs 15 residues. CDR3 nucleotide sequence: TGTGCCATCAGTGAGTCGACTGCAACTAATGAAAAACTGTTTTTT. Its protein is CAISESTATNEKLFF.